This T cell receptor beta chain comes out of a study of cytomegalovirus exposure and HLA in healthy donors. Study background: When fewer than 500 donors were genotyped, roughly four fifths of them were found to fall in the Caucasian-associated ancestry cluster.

Findings of the study overall: Immune exposure information available was restricted to CMV serostatus.

With respect to this clone: Its antigen remains unknown.

The PCR made use of 60 Vbeta and 13 Jbeta primers. TCRdb's copy holds only in-frame clones and misses some; the assay was immunoSEQ multiplex PCR. The repertoire has around 200,000 clones, around 89% of them found once; the top ten carry roughly 0.99%. The source material was PBMCs. This clonotype originated in a woman between 18 and 29 years old in good health and CMV-seronegative.

Here the CDR3 reads CASSQAPLAGGTDTQYF. Here the CDR3 DNA reads TGCGCCAGCAGCCAAGCCCCCCTCGCGGGGGGCACAGATACGCAGTATTTT. V gene TRBV4-3 combines with J gene TRBJ2-3, with 7 bases identical to TRBD2. CDR3 length: 17 residues. The germline V gene has CDR1 LGHNA and CDR2 YSLEER. With 1 base clipped from V and 1 base from J, the junction kept 8 bases outside the gene matches.